The T cell receptor beta chain under discussion was sequenced for a study of T cells in localized non-small cell lung cancer. Findings of the study overall: Among the tissues sampled, uninvolved adjacent lung had the highest T cell clonality, above tumor.

This table comes from immunoSEQ multiplex PCR, and its TCRdb copy is limited to in-frame clones, with some not included. Of about 23,000 clones listed, approximately 91% are singletons. This CDR3 has 13 amino acids. V was cut by 2 bases and J by 11 bases, with 13 bases left in between. Germline V lookup: CDR1 KGHSH, CDR2 LQKENI. Worth noting for this clone: Its matching antigen is unknown.

The receptor's source is an older male donor with stage I lung adenocarcinoma. The sequencing here drew on peripheral blood, taken before any cancer treatment. The chain is built from TRBV18 and TRBJ1-5; no clear D gene. CDR3 region: CASSPIRSETQHF. In DNA, the CDR3 is TGTGCCAGCTCACCAATACGGAGCGAGACCCAGCATTTT.